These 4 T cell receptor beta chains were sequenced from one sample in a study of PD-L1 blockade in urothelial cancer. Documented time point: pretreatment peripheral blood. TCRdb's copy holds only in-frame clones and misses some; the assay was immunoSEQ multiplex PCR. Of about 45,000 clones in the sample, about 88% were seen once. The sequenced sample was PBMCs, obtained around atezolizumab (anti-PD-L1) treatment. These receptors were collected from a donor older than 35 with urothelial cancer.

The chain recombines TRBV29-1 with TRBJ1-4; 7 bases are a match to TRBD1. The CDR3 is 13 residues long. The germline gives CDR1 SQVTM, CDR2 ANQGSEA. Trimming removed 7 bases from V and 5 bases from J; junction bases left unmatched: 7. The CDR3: CSGRTGLNEKLFF. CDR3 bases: TGCAGCGGCCGGACAGGTCTGAATGAAAAACTGTTTTTT.

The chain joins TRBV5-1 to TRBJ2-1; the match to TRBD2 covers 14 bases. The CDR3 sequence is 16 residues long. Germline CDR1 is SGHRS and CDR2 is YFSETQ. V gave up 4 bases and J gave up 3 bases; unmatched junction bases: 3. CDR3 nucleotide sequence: TGCGCCAGCAGCATCGGGACTAGCGGGAGCTACAATGAGCAGTTCTTC. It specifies CASSIGTSGSYNEQFF.

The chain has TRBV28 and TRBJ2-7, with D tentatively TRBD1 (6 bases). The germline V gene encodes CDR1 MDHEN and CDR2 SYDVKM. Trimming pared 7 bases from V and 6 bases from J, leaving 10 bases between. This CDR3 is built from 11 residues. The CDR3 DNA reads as TGTGCCAGCACCAGGGGTTTCGAGCAGTACTTC. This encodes CASTRGFEQYF.

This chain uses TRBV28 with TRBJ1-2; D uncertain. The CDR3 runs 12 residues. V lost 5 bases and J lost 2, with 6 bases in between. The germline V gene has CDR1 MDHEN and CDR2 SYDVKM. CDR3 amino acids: CASSSRNYGYTF. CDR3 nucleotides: TGTGCCAGCAGTAGCAGGAACTATGGCTACACCTTC.